The sequence of this T cell receptor beta chain was determined in a study of CD8 T cells in ankylosing spondylitis (dated by TCRdb to about 2017). Regarding the complete study: T cell receptor beta repertoires were profiled in healthy donors and ankylosing spondylitis patients so that disease-linked TCR variants could be found. The full study cohort comprised about 25 ankylosing spondylitis patients and 85 to 120 healthy donors. Samples of peripheral blood were taken, and for ankylosing spondylitis patients, synovial fluid was collected as well.

The germline V gene (reference sequence) specifies SEHNR as CDR1 and FQNEAQ as CDR2. The CDR3 covers 11 residues, taking in both the cysteine and the phenylalanine. This entry keeps only the CDR3 DNA: 33 bases, framed from base 1. Sequencer: Illumina HiSeq 2500. Quantitative 5'-RACE with molecular barcodes was used to prepare TCR beta libraries. The authors' pipeline ran thus. A new computational method, built on a probabilistic model of VDJ rearrangement, was used to identify disease-linked TCR variants. The raw public data were reprocessed by TCRdb itself: fastp quality trimming at Q25, MiXCR clonotype calling, in-frame beta chains only. Merged by CDR3 protein, the rows form single entries marked with the most common genes and DNA. TCRdb's processing, not the authors' own work, is the source of the V and J calls. Present in this sample are around 440,000 distinct CDR3 sequences, roughly 18% of which were seen just once. Of the sample, approximately 1% falls within the top ten clones.

The research as a whole found: Some motif variants had previously been reported in the synovial fluid and blood of reactive arthritis patients, which suggests shared mechanisms of disease initiation. A TCR beta motif made up of several highly homologous amino acid variants appeared to be characteristic of blood from ankylosing spondylitis patients. The disease-linked clones had a CD8+ phenotype and were found at relatively low frequencies in peripheral blood. According to the report, matched synovial fluid samples from ankylosing spondylitis patients were significantly enriched for the disease-linked clones.

This clonotype was counted many times. It lacks a known antigen. At one end the junction does not follow the germline gene, possibly because of a read error. This chain is built from TRBV7-9 and TRBJ1-1; no D gene is confidently identified. The sequence was collected from a male donor with ankylosing spondylitis. Material for sequencing was blood, either unsorted or a sorted T cell fraction (not recorded which). The DNA reads as follows: TGTGCCAGCAGCTTAGGGGCAGTGACGACCTTT. Protein translation: CASSLGAVTTF.